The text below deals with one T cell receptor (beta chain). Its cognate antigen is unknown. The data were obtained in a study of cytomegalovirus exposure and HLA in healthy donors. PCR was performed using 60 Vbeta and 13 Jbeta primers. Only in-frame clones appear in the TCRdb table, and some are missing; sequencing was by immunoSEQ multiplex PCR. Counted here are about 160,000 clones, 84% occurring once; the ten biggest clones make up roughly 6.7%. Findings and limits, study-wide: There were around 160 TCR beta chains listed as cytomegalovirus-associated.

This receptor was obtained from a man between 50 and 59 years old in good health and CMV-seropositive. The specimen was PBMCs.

As DNA, the CDR3 is TGCGCCAGCAGCCCGGCAGGGGAATATGGCTACACCTTC. Protein product: CASSPAGEYGYTF. This chain connects TRBV5-1 to TRBJ1-2; possible D gene TRBD1, 6 bases. V dropped 4 bases and J dropped 5 bases, with 12 bases sitting between them. The CDR3 loop spans 13 amino acids. From germline, CDR1 is SGHRS and CDR2 YFSETQ.